The 28 T cell receptor beta chains reported below all come from one sample, sequenced in a study of CD8 T cells in ankylosing spondylitis. TCRdb passed the 5' RACE reads through MiXCR, listing each CDR3 protein once. The sample lists roughly 230,000 distinct CDR3 sequences, 15% to 20% occurring once. Sequenced input: blood, either unsorted or a sorted T cell fraction (not recorded which). These receptors were taken from a male donor with ankylosing spondylitis or in good health (not recorded which).

The chain joins TRBV4-3 to TRBJ1-1; D call uncertain. This CDR3 spans 13 amino acids. Germline CDR1 and CDR2: LGHNA and YSLEER. Trimming cost V 3 bases and J 1 base, with 6 bases left between them. CDR3 in amino acids: CASSHGQNTEAFF. CDR3 sequence (DNA): TGCGCCAGCAGCCACGGGCAGAACACTGAAGCTTTCTTT.

J is TRBJ2-3 and V is TRBV15; 9 bases are a match to TRBD1. Unmatched junction bases numbered 4, after V lost 4 bases and J lost 2 bases. Per the germline V gene, CDR1 is LNHNV and CDR2 is YYDKDF (reference sequence). The CDR3 spans 15 residues. CDR3 loop: CATSKWTGDTDTQYF. In nucleotides, the CDR3 is TGTGCCACCAGCAAATGGACAGGGGACACAGATACGCAGTATTTT. Full variable domain (outside the CDR3, taken from reference TRBV15 and TRBJ2-3): DAMVIQNPRYQVTQFGKPVTLSCSQTLNHNVMYWYQQKSSQAPKLLFHYYDKDFNNEADTPDNFQSRRPNTSFCFLDIRSPGLGDTAMYLCATSKWTGDTDTQYFGPGTRLTVL.

This clonotype turned up a few times. The chain recombines TRBV29-1 with TRBJ2-1; TRBD2 is a possible D gene (6 bases). Germline CDR1 is SQVTM and CDR2 is ANQGSEA. The ends were cut back, 7 bases at V and 0 bases at J, with 10 bases in the middle. The CDR3 has 13 amino acids. CDR3 in DNA: TGCAGCGCAGCGGGCGGCTCCTACAATGAGCAGTTCTTC. It is translated as CSAAGGSYNEQFF.

The genes are TRBV11-2 and TRBJ2-7; D tentatively fits TRBD1 or TRBD2 (5 bases each). This CDR3 contains 15 residues. The germline V gene encodes CDR1 SGHAT and CDR2 FQNNGV. Trimming left V 0 bases short and J 3 bases short, with 12 bases between. The CDR3 is CASSLDLGTGYEQYF. CDR3 coding DNA: TGTGCCAGCAGCTTAGATCTGGGGACGGGCTACGAGCAGTACTTC.

This clonotype appeared a few times. The chain uses TRBV12-3 or TRBV12-4 and TRBJ1-1; 7 nucleotides match TRBD1. V shed 5 bases and J 1 base; nucleotides not matched to a gene: 7. The CDR3 runs 15 residues. CDR3 coding DNA: TGTGCCAGCAGTACACGGACAGGAGGGAACACTGAAGCTTTCTTT. It translates to CASSTRTGGNTEAFF.

This clonotype was seen only a few times. The rearrangement joins TRBV9 to TRBJ1-1, with 7 bases that match TRBD1. This CDR3 spans 14 amino acids. After removal of 4 bases from V and 0 bases from J, the junction contained 3 bases not matched to a gene. Germline V CDR1 and CDR2: SGDLS, YYNGEE. The CDR3 sequence is CASSPTGLNTEAFF. The CDR3 bases are TGTGCCAGCAGCCCGACAGGGTTGAACACTGAAGCTTTCTTT. The full variable domain, with the rest looked up from reference TRBV9 and TRBJ1-1, is DSGVTQTPKHLITATGQRVTLRCSPRSGDLSVYWYQQSLDQGLQFLIQYYNGEERAKGNILERFSAQQFPDLHSELNLSSLELGDSALYFCASSPTGLNTEAFFGQGTRLTVV.

The chain joins TRBV11-3 to TRBJ2-2, with no clear D. Germline-derived CDR1 and CDR2 are SGHNT and YENEEA. Trimming stripped 0 bases from V and 3 bases from J, with 5 bases between. The CDR3 spans 14 residues. This CDR3 is CASSLDLDTGELFF. CDR3 coding DNA: TGTGCCAGCAGCTTAGATTTGGACACCGGGGAGCTGTTTTTT. The whole variable domain, filled in from reference TRBV11-3 and TRBJ2-2, reads EAGVVQSPRYKIIEKKQPVAFWCNPISGHNTLYWYLQNLGQGPELLIRYENEEAVDDSQLPKDRFSAERLKGVDSTLKIQPAELGDSAVYLCASSLDLDTGELFFGEGSRLTVL.

This clonotype turned up a few times. The rearrangement joins TRBV5-1 to TRBJ2-7; weak D call: TRBD1 (6 bases). CDR3 length equals 16 residues. CDR1 and CDR2 from the germline V gene are SGHRS and YFSETQ. Trimming shortened V by 0 bases and J by 7 bases, and 20 bases separated the two germline ends. In DNA, the CDR3 is TGCGCCAGCAGCTTGGATACAGGGAGCCTCTCATTGGAGCAGTACTTC. Its protein product is CASSLDTGSLSLEQYF.

This clonotype was counted only a few times. The chain joins TRBV7-2 to TRBJ2-1, with D possibly being TRBD2 (5 bases). Trimming took 1 base from V and 4 from J, leaving 14 bases between them. The CDR3 is made up of 16 amino acids. Germline loops: CDR1 SGHTA, CDR2 FQGNSA. The CDR3 is CASSLESLAVYNEQFF. CDR3 sequence (DNA): TGTGCCAGCAGCTTAGAAAGCCTAGCTGTTTACAATGAGCAGTTCTTC.

This clonotype was seen many times. J is TRBJ2-1 and V is TRBV5-1; the D is unclear. V lost 0 bases to trimming and J lost 8 bases, with 12 bases between them. The germline gives CDR1 SGHRS, CDR2 YFSETQ. The CDR3 is 14 residues long. The CDR3 DNA reads as TGCGCCAGCAGCTTGGAGACTTGGGATGATGAGCAGTTCTTC. Protein sequence: CASSLETWDDEQFF.

There are a few counts of this clonotype. V gene TRBV27 combines with J gene TRBJ2-7; TRBD1 agrees at 7 bases. V lost 10 bases, J lost 6 bases, and 6 bases stayed unmatched. Germline V CDR1 and CDR2: MNHEY, SMNVEV (reference sequence). The length of the CDR3 is 11 residues. CDR3 nucleotides: TGTGCCACAAGACAGGGCCCCGAGCAGTACTTC. Protein: CATRQGPEQYF.

This clonotype was observed many times. The V and J genes are TRBV4-1 and TRBJ2-5; 13 bases agree with TRBD2. From germline, CDR1 is MGHRA and CDR2 YSYEKL. This CDR3 is built from 15 residues. J was trimmed by 3 bases and V by 4 bases; bases with no gene match: 2. CDR3 region: CASSRGLAGEETQYF. CDR3 nucleotide sequence: TGCGCCAGCAGCCGAGGACTAGCGGGAGAAGAGACCCAGTACTTC.

The table lists this clonotype with a few counts. V gene TRBV4-1 combines with J gene TRBJ2-3, with D uncertain. CDR1 MGHRA and CDR2 YSYEKL come from the germline V gene. Between the trimmed V and J ends, which lost 0 bases and 2 bases, there was a span of 12 bases. The CDR3 totals 16 residues. The CDR3: CASSQEVTIFTDTQYF. CDR3 nucleotide sequence: TGCGCCAGCAGCCAAGAAGTGACAATATTCACAGATACGCAGTATTTT.

This clonotype was picked up a small number of times. The J gene is TRBJ2-7, the V gene TRBV29-1; TRBD1 might be the D (6 bases). CDR1 is SQVTM and CDR2 is ANQGSEA in the germline V gene. The length of the CDR3 is 14 residues. The V and J ends lost 4 bases and 0 bases respectively, with 13 bases between them. For the CDR3, the DNA is TGCAGCGTTGTTGGGGGCACGTTCTCCTACGAGCAGTACTTC. Encoded protein: CSVVGGTFSYEQYF.

The chain recombines TRBV5-4 with TRBJ2-7; 9 bases map to TRBD2. The germline CDR1 and CDR2 sequences are SGHNT and YYREEE (reference sequence). The CDR3 runs to 16 residues. The V segment lost 1 base and the J segment 1 base; nucleotides outside the gene matches: 6. In nucleotides, the CDR3 is TGTGCCAGCAGCTTGTCTAGCGGGATGGGTTCCTACGAGCAGTACTTC. The encoded protein is CASSLSSGMGSYEQYF.

This clonotype was recorded many times. The rearrangement uses TRBV3-1 and TRBJ2-7; 11 bases are shared with TRBD2. J gave up 4 bases and V 1 base, and 0 bases lay outside the gene matches. This CDR3 is 14 amino acids long. Germline lookup yields CDR1 LGHDT and CDR2 YNNKEL (reference sequence). Here the CDR3 reads CASSQGTSGYEQYF. In DNA form, the CDR3 reads TGTGCCAGCAGCCAAGGGACTAGCGGGTACGAGCAGTACTTC.

The genes are TRBV20-1 and TRBJ2-7; unclear D gene. The V end lost 0 bases, the J end lost 6 bases, and 9 bases lay between the germline ends. The germline V gene has CDR1 DFQATT and CDR2 SNEGSKA (reference sequence). This CDR3 is 12 amino acids long. This CDR3 is CSARDTLTEQYF. DNA of the CDR3: TGCAGTGCTAGAGATACATTAACCGAGCAGTACTTC.

The rearrangement joins TRBV20-1 to TRBJ1-3; D possibly corresponds to TRBD1 (6 bases). The CDR3 consists of 15 residues. V lost 4 bases to trimming and J lost 0 bases, with 13 bases between them. Germline V gene data show CDR1 as DFQATT and CDR2 as SNEGSKA (reference sequence). CDR3 nucleotide sequence: TGCAGTGCTACCGAACAGGGATCCTCTGGAAACACCATATATTTT. Its protein is CSATEQGSSGNTIYF.

This clonotype was seen more than once but under ten times. The chain employs TRBV29-1 and TRBJ2-3, with 7 nucleotides matching TRBD1. The CDR3 sequence is 14 residues long. Trimming at V came to 8 bases and at J to 0 bases, leaving 8 bases not matched to a gene. Germline V gives CDR1 SQVTM, CDR2 ANQGSEA. CDR3 bases: TGCAGCCTTAGGACAGGCCTAAGCACAGATACGCAGTATTTT. Translated: CSLRTGLSTDTQYF.

CDR3 sequence reads: CASSQETSSYEQYF. CDR3 DNA: TGTGCCAGCAGCCAAGAAACGAGCTCCTACGAGCAGTACTTC. The chain uses TRBV3-1 and TRBJ2-7; D gene unclear. This CDR3 has 14 amino acids. V was clipped by 0 bases and J by 0 bases, with 6 bases between them. The germline gives CDR1 LGHDT, CDR2 YNNKEL (reference sequence).

This clonotype turned up a few times. The genes are TRBV6-1 and TRBJ2-7, with 8 positions matching TRBD2. After removal of 3 bases from V and 2 bases from J, the junction contained 9 bases not matched to a gene. CDR3 length: 16 amino acids. Germline values: CDR1 MNHNS, CDR2 SASEGT. Here the CDR3 DNA reads TGTGCCAGCAGTGATGGAAGCGGGAGATGGACCTACGAGCAGTACTTC. Residues: CASSDGSGRWTYEQYF.

This clonotype was observed a few times. This chain uses TRBV6-1 with TRBJ1-2; D remains unclear. Germline CDR1 is MNHNS and CDR2 is SASEGT. The CDR3 runs 13 residues. Trimming took 10 bases from V and 8 from J, leaving 20 bases between them. This CDR3 is CATLSGSPPGYTF. Here the CDR3 DNA reads TGTGCCACCCTTTCCGGGTCACCGCCCGGCTACACCTTC.

A few counts support this clonotype. The chain employs TRBV29-1 and TRBJ2-2; 7 bases fit TRBD1. CDR3 length equals 11 residues. Germline V gives CDR1 SQVTM, CDR2 ANQGSEA. The V segment lost 7 bases and the J segment 6 bases; nucleotides outside the gene matches: 2. The CDR3 region is CSGGTAGELFF. In nucleotides, the CDR3 is TGCAGCGGGGGGACAGCCGGGGAGCTGTTTTTT.

The gene calls are TRBV20-1 and TRBJ2-5, with 12 bases lining up with TRBD2. Germline assignment: CDR1 DFQATT and CDR2 SNEGSKA (reference sequence). V shed 5 bases, J shed 4 bases, and the junction held 8 bases outside the gene matches. The CDR3 has 15 amino acids. The CDR3 DNA follows: TGCAGTGCTGATGATGGACTAGCGGGAATAGAGACCCAGTACTTC. Translated: CSADDGLAGIETQYF.

The rearrangement links TRBV5-6 to TRBJ2-4; D is unresolved. There are 12 residues in the CDR3. With 0 bases removed from V and 8 bases from J, the gap between germline ends came to 6 bases. Per the germline V gene, CDR1 is SGHDT and CDR2 is YYEEEE. CDR3 protein: CASSLGWDIQYF. The DNA of the CDR3 is TGTGCCAGCAGCTTGGGGTGGGACATTCAGTACTTC.

The chain combines TRBV3-1 with TRBJ2-3; 11 bases align to TRBD2. CDR1 and CDR2 from the germline V gene are LGHDT and YNNKEL (reference sequence). V was pared by 5 bases and J by 10 bases, with 11 bases of the junction left unmatched. The CDR3 consists of 15 residues. The CDR3 protein is CASSFRLAGYPAQYF. The CDR3 nucleotides are TGTGCCAGCAGCTTTCGACTAGCGGGATATCCGGCGCAGTATTTT.

This clonotype occurred a few times. The chain carries TRBV20-1 and TRBJ2-1; TRBD2 aligns across 13 bases. Germline trimming cut 2 bases from V and 8 bases from J; bases unmatched to any gene: 9. The CDR3 contains 16 residues. The germline CDR1 and CDR2 sequences are DFQATT and SNEGSKA (reference sequence). The CDR3 reads CSARPGLAGNRDEQFF. The CDR3 DNA is TGCAGTGCTAGACCGGGACTAGCGGGAAATCGGGATGAGCAGTTCTTC.

Worth noting for this clonotype: A read error is possible here, since a much larger clone lies one base away. The chain recombines TRBV7-9 with TRBJ2-6, with D possibly being TRBD2 (5 bases). Germline CDR1 and CDR2: SEHNR and FQNEAQ (reference sequence). The V end lost 7 bases, the J end lost 5 bases, and 21 bases lay between the germline ends. The CDR3 loop spans 17 amino acids. CDR3 sequence reads: CASMNGIGVAWANVLTF. The CDR3 region has the DNA TGTGCCAGCATGAACGGGATCGGGGTAGCTTGGGCCAACGTCCTGACTTTC.